A selection of T cell receptor beta chains follows, all from one sample in a study of regulatory T cells in long-lasting Graves disease. MiXCR was run by TCRdb on the multiplex PCR reads, yielding one entry per CDR3 protein. The table lists 530,000 or so distinct CDR3 sequences, about 16% of them singletons, with about 12% in the top ten. These data also featured in a second study, about T cells in Graves' hyperthyroidism and ophthalmopathy.

This specimen was peripheral blood mononuclear cells (PBMCs), taken at new diagnosis, from a patient treated with antithyroid drugs. The receptors were sampled from a man aged 18-30 years with Graves disease. CDR3s include the opening cysteine and the closing phenylalanine or tryptophan. The D gene is left open where the match is weak. Not every row has a clone size; where given, it reads once, few, many or a size class.

clone_size,v_call,d_call,j_call,cdr3_aa,cdr3_nt
many,TRBV2,TRBD1,TRBJ2-1,CASRGQGVNEQFF,TGTGCCAGCCGAGGACAGGGCGTGAATGAGCAGTTCTTC
few,TRBV20-1,NA,TRBJ2-2,CSAMEGPGELFF,TGCAGTGCTATGGAGGGTCCCGGGGAGCTGTTTTTT
few,TRBV7-2,TRBD2,TRBJ2-3,CASSGAGLAGGTSDTQYF,TGTGCCAGCAGTGGCGCGGGACTAGCGGGAGGGACTTCAGATACGCAGTATTTT
few,TRBV2,TRBD1,TRBJ1-5,CASSPGQGRGNQPQHF,TGTGCCAGCAGTCCTGGACAGGGCCGAGGCAATCAGCCCCAGCATTTT
few,TRBV20-1,TRBD1,TRBJ2-7,CSARRQGWDYEQYF,TGCAGTGCTAGAAGACAGGGATGGGATTACGAGCAGTACTTC
few,TRBV25-1,NA,TRBJ1-4,CASGWTGGNEKLFF,TGTGCCAGCGGTTGGACCGGGGGGAATGAAAAACTGTTTTTT
NA,TRBV4-1,NA,TRBJ1-2,CASSHLTDFTAGYTF,TGCGCCAGCAGCCACTTGACGGACTTTACAGCCGGCTACACCTTC
NA,TRBV6-1,NA,TRBJ1-5,CASSELAVGQPQHF,TGTGCCAGCAGTGAATTGGCAGTCGGTCAGCCCCAGCATTTT
NA,TRBV20-1,TRBD2,TRBJ2-1,CSARDFVLAGLQSSYNEQFF,TGCAGTGCTAGAGATTTTGTACTAGCGGGACTTCAGAGCTCCTACAATGAGCAGTTCTTC
few,TRBV28,TRBD2,TRBJ2-2,CASSLRTSGRFGELFF,TGTGCCAGCAGTTTAAGGACTAGCGGGAGGTTCGGGGAGCTGTTTTTT
many,TRBV29-1,NA,TRBJ1-2,CSVEMGGGYTF,TGCAGCGTTGAAATGGGCGGTGGCTACACCTTC
many,TRBV12-3/TRBV12-4,NA,TRBJ2-5,CASSSGGPGTVQETQYF,TGTGCCAGCAGTTCCGGGGGGCCCGGGACAGTCCAAGAGACCCAGTACTTC
few,TRBV6-1,TRBD1,TRBJ1-3,CASRTGQVSGNTIYF,TGTGCCAGCAGAACGGGACAGGTCTCTGGAAACACCATATATTTT
few,TRBV6-1,NA,TRBJ2-7,CASSRSLGPISYEQYF,TGTGCCAGCAGTCGCTCCCTAGGACCCATCTCCTACGAGCAGTACTTC
many,TRBV7-2,NA,TRBJ1-2,CASSSRTSGYGYTF,TGTGCCAGCAGCTCCAGGACAAGCGGGTATGGCTACACCTTC
few,TRBV28,TRBD2,TRBJ2-7,CASSSGLAGGSNSYEQYF,TGTGCCAGCAGCTCGGGACTAGCGGGAGGCTCTAACTCCTACGAGCAGTACTTC
many,TRBV27,NA,TRBJ1-1,CASSRGTGTGTEAFF,TGTGCCAGCAGTCGGGGGACGGGGACGGGCACTGAAGCTTTCTTT
NA,TRBV29-1,TRBD2,TRBJ2-7,CSVEVAGGNTYEQYF,TGCAGCGTTGAGGTGGCGGGAGGGAACACCTACGAGCAGTACTTC
few,TRBV12-3/TRBV12-4,NA,TRBJ1-5,CASSFFGPHSNQPQHF,TGTGCCAGCAGTTTCTTTGGCCCTCATAGCAATCAGCCCCAGCATTTT
many,TRBV20-1,TRBD2,TRBJ2-3,CSAQTSDTQYF,TGCAGTGCTCAGACTAGCGATACGCAGTATTTT
few,TRBV20-1,NA,TRBJ2-1,CSARRQINEQFF,TGCAGTGCTAGAAGGCAGATCAATGAGCAGTTCTTC
many,TRBV20-1,NA,TRBJ2-1,CSTSPAGTSSYNEQFF,TGCAGTACCAGCCCCGCGGGGACAAGCTCCTACAATGAGCAGTTCTTC
many,TRBV6-2/TRBV6-3,NA,TRBJ1-1,CASSYRSNTEAFF,TGTGCCAGCAGTTATAGGTCGAACACTGAAGCTTTCTTT
NA,TRBV10-3,NA,TRBJ2-1,CAISEGSGFSYNEQFF,TGTGCCATCAGTGAGGGAAGCGGTTTCTCCTACAATGAGCAGTTCTTC
NA,TRBV20-1,TRBD2,TRBJ2-1,CSASAGTSGTREQFF,TGCAGTGCCAGTGCCGGGACTAGCGGTACTCGTGAGCAGTTCTTC
many,TRBV2,TRBD1,TRBJ1-5,CASSAGTASNQPQHF,TGTGCCAGCAGTGCTGGGACAGCCTCCAATCAGCCCCAGCATTTT
many,TRBV12-3/TRBV12-4,NA,TRBJ1-1,CASTYGILAFF,TGTGCCAGCACGTACGGGATTTTGGCTTTCTTT
few,TRBV5-1,TRBD2,TRBJ2-7,CASSLGVAGEGYEQYF,TGCGCCAGCAGCTTGGGAGTAGCGGGAGAGGGGTACGAGCAGTACTTC
NA,TRBV6-9,TRBD1,TRBJ2-2,CASSYATGGGGELFF,TGTGCCAGCAGTTATGCGACAGGGGGCGGCGGGGAGCTGTTTTTT
NA,TRBV11-3,NA,TRBJ2-6,CASSLDWLGATGANVLTF,TGTGCCAGCAGCTTAGATTGGCTGGGGGCGACTGGGGCCAACGTCCTGACTTTC
NA,TRBV6-5,TRBD1,TRBJ1-1,CASSYGWGQGAWTEAFF,TGTGCCAGCAGTTACGGCTGGGGGCAGGGGGCTTGGACTGAAGCTTTCTTT
few,TRBV7-9,NA,TRBJ2-1,CAITNEQFF,TGTGCCATAACCAATGAGCAGTTCTTC
few,TRBV10-3,TRBD1,TRBJ1-1,CAISATGTGRESVF,TGTGCCATCAGTGCCACCGGGACAGGGCGGGAGAGCGTCTTT
many,TRBV6-5,TRBD1,TRBJ1-5,CASSSHRTGGQPQHF,TGTGCCAGCAGTTCACACAGGACAGGGGGTCAGCCCCAGCATTTT
many,TRBV5-1,NA,TRBJ2-7,CASSPRMRHLGEQYF,TGCGCCAGCAGCCCGCGGATGAGGCACCTGGGCGAGCAGTACTTC
many,TRBV27,NA,TRBJ1-1,CASSSEGGGPNTEAFF,TGTGCCAGCAGTTCGGAGGGCGGGGGGCCGAACACTGAAGCTTTCTTT
many,TRBV30,NA,TRBJ1-1,CAWSGLATEAFF,TGTGCCTGGAGTGGGTTAGCCACTGAAGCTTTCTTT
NA,TRBV30,NA,TRBJ2-1,CAWSVLLGAAYNEQFF,TGTGCCTGGAGTGTCCTCCTCGGGGCGGCCTACAATGAGCAGTTCTTC
many,TRBV29-1,NA,TRBJ2-7,CSVEPAASGEQYF,TGCAGCGTTGAACCGGCAGCCTCGGGCGAGCAGTACTTC
few,TRBV27,NA,TRBJ2-1,CASSYTGSSYNEQFF,TGTGCCAGCAGTTACACGGGATCCTCCTACAATGAGCAGTTCTTC